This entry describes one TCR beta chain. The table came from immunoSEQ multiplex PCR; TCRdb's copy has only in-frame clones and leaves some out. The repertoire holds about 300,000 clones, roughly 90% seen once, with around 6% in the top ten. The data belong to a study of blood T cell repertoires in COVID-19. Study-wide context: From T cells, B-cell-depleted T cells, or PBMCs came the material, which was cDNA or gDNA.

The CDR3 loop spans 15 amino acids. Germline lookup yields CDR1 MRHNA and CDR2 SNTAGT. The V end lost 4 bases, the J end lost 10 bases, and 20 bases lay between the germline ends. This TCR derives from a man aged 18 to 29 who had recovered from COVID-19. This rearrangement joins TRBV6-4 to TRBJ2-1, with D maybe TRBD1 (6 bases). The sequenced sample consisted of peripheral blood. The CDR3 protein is CASSAQPGQSDEQFF. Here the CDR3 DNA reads TGTGCCAGCAGTGCCCAACCGGGACAAAGTGACGAGCAGTTCTTC.